This T cell receptor beta chain was sequenced in a study of blood T cell repertoires in COVID-19. Study details: Specimens from acute and convalescent COVID-19 originated in the United States, Italy and Spain.

Unmatched junction bases numbered 10, after V lost 7 bases and J lost 6 bases. This CDR3 spans 15 amino acids. Germline lookup yields CDR1 SNHLY and CDR2 FYNNEI. Original handling: Reference gene primer amplification yielded estimated nucleated cell counts. Only in-frame clones appear in the TCRdb table, and some are missing; sequencing was by immunoSEQ multiplex PCR. D and trimming were read from the DNA, whereas the V and J calls and clone size are those reported in that table. The data hold roughly 100,000 clones, with 75% to 90% observed a single time. The sample was peripheral blood. The receptor was derived from a man aged 80 or over with acute or convalescent COVID-19. The gene calls are TRBV2 and TRBJ1-4; 8 bases map to TRBD1. The CDR3 loop is CASTTPTGGDEKLFF. The DNA for the CDR3 is TGTGCCAGCACTACCCCCACAGGGGGGGATGAAAAACTGTTTTTT.